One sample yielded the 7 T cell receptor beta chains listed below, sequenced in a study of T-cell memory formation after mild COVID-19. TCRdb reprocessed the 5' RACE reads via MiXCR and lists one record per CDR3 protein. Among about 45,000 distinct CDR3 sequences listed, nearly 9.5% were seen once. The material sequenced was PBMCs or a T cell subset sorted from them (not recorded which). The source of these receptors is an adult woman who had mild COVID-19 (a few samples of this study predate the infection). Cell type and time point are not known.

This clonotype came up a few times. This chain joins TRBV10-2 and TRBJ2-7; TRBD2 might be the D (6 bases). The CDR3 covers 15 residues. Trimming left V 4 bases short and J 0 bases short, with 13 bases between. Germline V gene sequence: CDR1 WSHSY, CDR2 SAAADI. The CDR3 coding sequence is TGCGCCAGCAGTGTCGGGACTCGGGGCTCCTACGAGCAGTACTTC. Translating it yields CASSVGTRGSYEQYF.

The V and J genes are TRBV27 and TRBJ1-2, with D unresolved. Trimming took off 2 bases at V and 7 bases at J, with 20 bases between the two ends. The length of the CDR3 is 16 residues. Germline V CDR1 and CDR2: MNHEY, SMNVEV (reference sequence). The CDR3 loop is CASSLAGEEGRFGYTF. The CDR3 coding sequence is TGTGCCAGCAGTTTAGCTGGGGAGGAAGGGCGCTTTGGCTACACCTTC.

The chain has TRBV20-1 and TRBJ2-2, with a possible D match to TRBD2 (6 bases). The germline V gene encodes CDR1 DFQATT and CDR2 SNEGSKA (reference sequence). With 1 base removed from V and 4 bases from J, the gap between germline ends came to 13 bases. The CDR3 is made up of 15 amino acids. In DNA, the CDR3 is TGCAGTGCTAGAGCCTCACTAGCCTCCACCGGGGAGCTGTTTTTT. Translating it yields CSARASLASTGELFF.

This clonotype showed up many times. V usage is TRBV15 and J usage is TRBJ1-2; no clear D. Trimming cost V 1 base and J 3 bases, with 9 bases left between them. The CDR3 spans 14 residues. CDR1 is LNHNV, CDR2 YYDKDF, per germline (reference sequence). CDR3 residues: CATSRGSGDYGYTF. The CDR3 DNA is TGTGCCACCAGCAGAGGCTCAGGTGACTATGGCTACACCTTC.

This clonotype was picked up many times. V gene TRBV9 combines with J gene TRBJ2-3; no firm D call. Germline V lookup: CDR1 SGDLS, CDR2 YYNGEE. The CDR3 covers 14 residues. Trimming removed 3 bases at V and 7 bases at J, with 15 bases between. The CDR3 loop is CASSGTPDPYTQYF. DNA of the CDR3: TGTGCCAGCAGCGGGACCCCGGATCCCTATACGCAGTATTTT. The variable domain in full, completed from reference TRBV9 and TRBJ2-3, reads DSGVTQTPKHLITATGQRVTLRCSPRSGDLSVYWYQQSLDQGLQFLIQYYNGEERAKGNILERFSAQQFPDLHSELNLSSLELGDSALYFCASSGTPDPYTQYFGPGTRLTVL.

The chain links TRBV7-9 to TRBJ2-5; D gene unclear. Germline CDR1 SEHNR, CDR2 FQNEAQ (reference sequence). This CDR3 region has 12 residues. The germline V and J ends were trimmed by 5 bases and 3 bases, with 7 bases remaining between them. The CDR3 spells CASSLFEETQYF. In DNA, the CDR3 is TGTGCCAGCAGCCTCTTTGAAGAGACCCAGTACTTC.

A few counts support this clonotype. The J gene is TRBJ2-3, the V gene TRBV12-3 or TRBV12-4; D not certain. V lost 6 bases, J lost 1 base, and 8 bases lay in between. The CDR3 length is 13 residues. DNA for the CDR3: TGTGCCAGCAGGTCTCAAGGCACAGATACGCAGTATTTT. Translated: CASRSQGTDTQYF.